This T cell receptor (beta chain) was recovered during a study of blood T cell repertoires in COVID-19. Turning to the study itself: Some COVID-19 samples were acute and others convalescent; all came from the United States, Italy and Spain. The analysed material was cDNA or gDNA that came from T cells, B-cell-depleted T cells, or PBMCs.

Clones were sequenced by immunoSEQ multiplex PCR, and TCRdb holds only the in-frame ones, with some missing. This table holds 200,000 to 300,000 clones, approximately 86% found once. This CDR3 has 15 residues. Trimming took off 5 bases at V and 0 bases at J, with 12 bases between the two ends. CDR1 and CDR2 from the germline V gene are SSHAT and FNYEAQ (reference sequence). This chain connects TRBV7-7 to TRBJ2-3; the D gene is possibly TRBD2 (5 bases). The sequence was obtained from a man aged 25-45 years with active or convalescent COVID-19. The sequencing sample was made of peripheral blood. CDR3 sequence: CASSRSVSSTDTQYF. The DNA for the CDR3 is TGTGCCAGCAGCCGTAGCGTGTCTAGCACAGATACGCAGTATTTT.